The clone carrying this T cell receptor beta chain was seen a handful of times. Its antigen is undetermined. This sample was taken from a study of T cells after yellow fever vaccination. TCRdb fed the 5' RACE reads into MiXCR, producing one record per CDR3 protein. The table has approximately 550,000 distinct CDR3 sequences, roughly 19% seen once. Study-level findings and limits: A small proportion of clonotypes was detected in both the CD4 and CD8 compartments.

The sample here was PBMCs, taken 15 days after the yellow fever booster vaccination. The receptor was derived from a man aged 25-45 years who received the YFV17D yellow fever vaccine.

CDR3 sequence (DNA): TGCGCCAGCAGCTTGGCCCCGGGACGCAGCTCCTACGAGCAGTACTTC. It translates to CASSLAPGRSSYEQYF. The V and J genes are TRBV5-1 and TRBJ2-7, with D possibly called TRBD1 or TRBD2 (5 bases each). The CDR3 totals 16 residues. Trimming took 0 bases from V and 0 from J, leaving 13 bases between them. Germline CDR1 reads SGHRS; CDR2 reads YFSETQ.